Presented here are 4 T cell receptor beta chains from one specimen sequenced in a study of T cell responses to AZD1222 COVID-19 vaccine. Measured with immunoSEQ multiplex PCR; TCRdb has only the in-frame clones, and not every one. The sample carries 140,000 to 150,000 clones, around 91% recorded once. The sample consisted of peripheral blood, taken on day 0 of AZD1222 vaccination. All receptors come from an adult in good health.

The chain carries TRBV12-3 or TRBV12-4 and TRBJ1-2; D gene ambiguous. This CDR3 has 11 amino acids. Trimming removed 4 bases from V and 4 bases from J, with 4 bases in between. The CDR3 region is CASSWGYGYTF. CDR3 in DNA: TGTGCCAGCAGTTGGGGCTATGGCTACACCTTC.

Turning to this clone: The junction does not match germline at one end; this may be a read error. The chain combines TRBV7-9 with TRBJ2-3; D is unresolved. CDR3 length: 13 residues. The germline V gene has CDR1 SEHNR and CDR2 FQNEAQ (reference sequence). The CDR3 loop reads CASSLEFTDTQYF. The CDR3 nucleotides are TGTGCCAGCAGTTTAGAGTTTACAGATACGCAGTATTTT.

The chain uses TRBV6-5 and TRBJ1-5; D call uncertain. The CDR3 covers 15 residues. Germline CDR1 MNHEY, CDR2 SVGAGI. Trimming removed 0 bases from V and 1 base from J, with 7 bases in between. The DNA for the CDR3 is TGTGCCAGCAGTTACTCGTTCAGAAGCAATCAGCCCCAGCATTTT. It yields the protein CASSYSFRSNQPQHF.

The chain is built from TRBV3-1 (or the pseudogene TRBV3-2) and TRBJ1-2; maybe TRBD1 (5 bases). With 0 bases removed from V and 8 bases from J, the gap between germline ends came to 19 bases. Germline V gene sequence: CDR1 LGHDT, CDR2 YNNKEL (reference sequence). This CDR3 has 16 amino acids. The CDR3 coding sequence is TGTGCCAGCAGCCAAGATTTCGCAGGGCCCCTAGACGGCTACACCTTC. This gives the protein CASSQDFAGPLDGYTF.